This section outlines one T cell receptor beta chain sequence together with its context. The antigen remains unidentified. Profiled with immunoSEQ multiplex PCR; TCRdb holds only in-frame clones, not every one. Altogether fewer than 40,000 clones are present, 82% being singletons, with the ten largest covering 2% to 2.5%. This specimen comes from a study of Tregs in tolerant kidney transplant recipients. The overall study: Sorting of CD4+CD25+CD127- cells followed 3-day belatacept mixed lymphocyte reactions, sometimes with roughly 5-day graft donor restimulation. Sorting used antibodies to exclude donor cells. Study findings and constraints: Few patients were studied, so findings need validation in larger groups. Biological reproducibility was not directly addressed in this study.

The ends were cut back, 0 bases at V and 10 bases at J, with 13 bases in the middle. CDR1 is SGHAT, CDR2 FQNNGV, per germline. The CDR3 sequence is 14 residues long. The sequencing sample was made of Tregs from blood cultured with allogeneic cells. This TCR came from a human donor in good health. The J gene is TRBJ2-1, the V gene TRBV11-2; D possibly corresponds to TRBD1 (5 bases). In nucleotides, the CDR3 is TGTGCCAGCAGCTTAGAGCCCTTGGGGCGGGAGCAGTTCTTC. This translates into CASSLEPLGREQFF.